The 10 T cell receptor beta chains below come from one sample, sequenced in a study of blood T cell repertoires in COVID-19. Sequenced by immunoSEQ multiplex PCR; TCRdb stores in-frame clones only, minus some. The sample carries 90,000 to 140,000 clones, roughly 87% recorded once. Sequenced: peripheral blood. These receptors were collected from a man in his fifties with acute or convalescent COVID-19.

By frequency in the sample, this clone is medium-sized. The V call is TRBV6-5, the J call TRBJ2-7; 7 positions agree with TRBD1. Per germline, CDR1 MNHEY and CDR2 SVGAGI. The CDR3 extends over 14 amino acids. The trim removed 4 bases at V and 4 bases at J, leaving 7 bases unmatched. The CDR3 region is CASSSGTAFYEQYF. In DNA, the CDR3 is TGTGCCAGCAGTTCCGGGACAGCTTTTTACGAGCAGTACTTC.

The chain recombines TRBV6-1 with TRBJ1-3; D ambiguous. V was trimmed by 2 bases and J by 0 bases, leaving 14 bases between them. Germline V gene sequence: CDR1 MNHNS, CDR2 SASEGT. The CDR3 consists of 17 residues. The CDR3 DNA follows: TGTGCCAGCAGTGAAATTTTGGGCTTAAACTCTGGAAACACCATATATTTT. Residues: CASSEILGLNSGNTIYF.

This clone has only one observation. The V gene is TRBV7-8, the J gene TRBJ2-3; 11 bases line up with TRBD2. This CDR3 is 15 amino acids long. Germline CDR1 is SGHVS and CDR2 is FQNEAQ. V was clipped by 5 bases and J by 5 bases; unmatched bases: 6. The CDR3 DNA reads as TGTGCCAGCAGCGCTAAGGGACTAGCGGAAGATACGCAGTATTTT. It codes for CASSAKGLAEDTQYF.

The V gene is TRBV14, the J gene TRBJ2-7, with 8 positions matching TRBD1. The ends lost 4 bases at V and 7 bases at J; junction bases unmatched: 12. The germline CDR1 and CDR2 sequences are SGHDN and FVKESK. There are 15 residues in the CDR3. CDR3 loop: CASSRQPGQAGEQYF. The CDR3 DNA is TGTGCCAGCAGCCGGCAGCCGGGACAGGCGGGAGAGCAGTACTTC.

For this clone: Other DNA sequences from this sample encode an identical CDR3 as well. This rearrangement joins TRBV5-1 to TRBJ2-6, with 7 bases that match TRBD1. Trimming took 4 bases from V and 3 from J; bases not matched to a gene: 4. The CDR3 spans 15 residues. Germline V gene sequence: CDR1 SGHRS, CDR2 YFSETQ. CDR3 DNA sequence: TGCGCCAGCAGCCCACAGGGGAGTGGGGCCAACGTCCTGACTTTC. The encoded protein is CASSPQGSGANVLTF.

The rearrangement joins TRBV2 to TRBJ2-5; 11 bases line up with TRBD2. V dropped 1 base and J dropped 5; count of bases not matched to a gene: 12. The CDR3 has 18 amino acids. CDR1 is SNHLY and CDR2 is FYNNEI in the germline V gene. The CDR3 protein is CASSEGVLAGGVGETQYF. The CDR3, as DNA: TGTGCCAGCAGTGAAGGGGTCTTAGCGGGAGGGGTAGGGGAGACCCAGTACTTC.

This clone has a handful of counts. V usage is TRBV6-5 and J usage is TRBJ1-2; tentative D call: TRBD1 (6 bases). The germline gives CDR1 MNHEY, CDR2 SVGAGI. Trimming cost V 4 bases and J 4 bases, with 16 bases left between them. This CDR3 region has 15 residues. The CDR3 DNA follows: TGTGCCAGCAGTTTACAACAGGGCTCAAGCTATGGCTACACCTTC. This gives the protein CASSLQQGSSYGYTF.

A few counts support this clone. This sequence joins TRBV7-9 and TRBJ1-2; tentatively, D is TRBD1 (6 bases). Per the germline V gene, CDR1 is SEHNR and CDR2 is FQNEAQ (reference sequence). Trimming cost V 5 bases and J 0 bases, with 16 bases left between them. This CDR3 comprises 16 residues. This chain's CDR3 is CASSPPSDRANYGYTF. The CDR3 coding sequence is TGTGCCAGCAGCCCACCCTCGGACAGAGCTAACTATGGCTACACCTTC. The complete variable domain, with remaining parts taken from reference TRBV7-9 and TRBJ1-2, reads DTGVSQNPRHKITKRGQNVTFRCDPISEHNRLYWYRQTLGQGPEFLTYFQNEAQLEKSRLLSDRFSAERPKGSFSTLEIQRTEQGDSAMYLCASSPPSDRANYGYTFGSGTRLTVV.

V usage is TRBV3-1 (or the pseudogene TRBV3-2) and J usage is TRBJ1-6; 9 positions match TRBD1. Per germline, CDR1 LGHDT and CDR2 YNNKEL (reference sequence). The CDR3 has 16 amino acids. Trimming cost V 6 bases and J 0 bases; bases outside gene matches: 3. The CDR3 loop is CASSSTGGSYNSPLHF. Here the CDR3 DNA reads TGTGCCAGCAGTTCGACAGGGGGCTCCTATAATTCACCCCTCCACTTT.

The chain is built from TRBV10-3 and TRBJ1-4; D perhaps matches TRBD1 (6 bases). This CDR3 contains 14 residues. Germline CDR1 reads ENHRY; CDR2 reads SYGVKD. V shed 7 bases and J shed 7 bases, with 16 bases lying between them. For the CDR3, the DNA is TGTGCCATCAACCCGGACAGTCTCGGTGAAAAACTGTTTTTT. Protein: CAINPDSLGEKLFF.